A selection of T cell receptor beta chains follows, all from one sample in a study of blood T cell repertoires in COVID-19. Using immunoSEQ multiplex PCR, the repertoire was profiled, and TCRdb retains in-frame clones only, with some absent. This sample carries some 190,000 clones, 88% of them seen once, and the ten largest clones take about 4.2%. Sequencing was carried out using peripheral blood. These receptors came from a human donor in a cohort sampled during active COVID-19. Each CDR3 is given with its conserved first and last residue.

TRBV6-6	TRBJ1-6	CASRPGQGRFSPLHF
TRBV14	TRBJ1-2	CASSSGQHYGYTF
TRBV6-2/TRBV6-3	TRBJ1-1	CASSPVRTGGWEAFF
TRBV6-5	TRBJ1-1	CASSWDRGNTEAFF
TRBV19	TRBJ2-7	CASSIGTPSSYEQYF
TRBV7-2	TRBJ2-6	CASSLSWSGSGANVLTF
TRBV2	TRBJ2-1	CASLLGTSRGEQFF
TRBV18	TRBJ2-7	CASSPQAYEQYF
TRBV5-1	TRBJ1-2	CASSGPGTGFYGYTF
TRBV5-8	TRBJ2-3	CASSSDRDGDTQYF
TRBV7-8	TRBJ1-2	CASSTETGWMGYTF
TRBV5-4	TRBJ2-7	CASSLASGASYEQYF
TRBV5-8	TRBJ2-5	CASSLRRLAGGHLQETQYF
TRBV7-9	TRBJ2-7	CASSGTDSYEQYF